The next 7 T cell receptor beta chains were all read from a single sample in a study of blood T cell repertoires in COVID-19 (dated by TCRdb to the early 2020s). The method was the immunoSEQ multiplex PCR assay. Here the immuneACCESS table is served through TCRdb, limited to in-frame sequences with V and J called. Missing clones are a known gap in these copies; in checked studies unresolved V genes cover under half, and the rest lacks a known reason. The sample profile shows 200,000 to 250,000 clones; around 90% of them were found once. Around 3.7% of the sample is in the top ten clones. Source material: PBMCs or T cells enriched from blood (not recorded which). The receptors were sampled from a woman aged 30 to 39 who had been exposed to COVID-19.

The CDR3 nucleotides are TGTGCCATATCTCGGTTGACCCAGTACTTC. Translated, it gives CAISRLTQYF. The chain combines TRBV7-9 with TRBJ2-5, with D unresolved. This CDR3 has 10 amino acids. Germline lookup yields CDR1 SEHNR and CDR2 FQNEAQ (reference sequence). The V and J ends lost 10 bases and 7 bases respectively, with 10 bases between them.

This clone has only a few counts. The genes are TRBV18 and TRBJ2-2, with D perhaps TRBD1 (5 bases). Germline V CDR1 and CDR2: KGHSH, LQKENI. There are 14 residues in the CDR3. V lost 3 bases, J lost 3 bases, and 8 bases lay in between. This chain's CDR3 is CASSPDTYTGELFF. The CDR3 DNA reads TGTGCCAGCTCACCGGACACCTACACCGGGGAGCTGTTTTTT.

A single count supports this clone. This chain links TRBV30 with TRBJ1-6; 10 positions agree with TRBD1. The trim removed 0 bases at V and 10 bases at J, leaving 6 bases unmatched. CDR1 is GTSNPN, CDR2 SVGIG, per germline (reference sequence). The CDR3 is 15 residues long. CDR3 sequence (DNA): TGTGCCTGGAGTGTAACGGGACAGGGGCAATCACCCCTCCACTTT. It encodes CAWSVTGQGQSPLHF.

This chain connects TRBV7-2 to TRBJ1-2; the match to TRBD1 covers 9 bases. The germline V gene encodes CDR1 SGHTA and CDR2 FQGNSA. CDR3 size: 14 residues. The junction had 12 bases not matched to a gene; V was cut back by 7 bases and J by 9 bases. This CDR3 is CASTPVRDRDCYTF. CDR3 in DNA: TGTGCCAGCACCCCAGTGCGGGACAGGGATTGCTACACCTTC. Based on the CDR3 plus reference TRBV7-2 and TRBJ1-2, the full variable domain is GAGVSQSPSNKVTEKGKDVELRCDPISGHTALYWYRQSLGQGLEFLIYFQGNSAPDKSGLPSDRFSAERTGGSVSTLTIQRTQQEDSAVYLCASTPVRDRDCYTFGSGTRLTVV.

Only one count was recorded for this clone. The chain carries TRBV2 and TRBJ2-7; TRBD1 aligns across 10 bases. The V gene end was trimmed by 8 bases and the J gene end by 5 bases; junction bases not matched to a gene: 9. Germline loops: CDR1 SNHLY, CDR2 FYNNEI. This CDR3 is 14 amino acids long. The CDR3 sequence: CASCSGTGANEQYF. CDR3 nucleotides: TGTGCCAGCTGTTCCGGGACAGGGGCGAACGAGCAGTACTTC.

Here the CDR3 reads CASKSPEREGQFF. CDR3 nucleotide sequence: TGTGCCAGCAAGTCTCCCGAGCGGGAGGGCCAGTTCTTC. The chain joins TRBV12-3 or TRBV12-4 to TRBJ2-1; 10 bases fit TRBD2. Unmatched junction bases numbered 10, after V lost 7 bases and J lost 13 bases. The CDR3 contains 13 residues.

The chain recombines TRBV5-1 with TRBJ1-1, with TRBD1 matching 11 bases. There are 15 residues in the CDR3. Germline CDR1 and CDR2: SGHRS and YFSETQ. V lost 4 bases and J lost 7; bases outside the gene matches: 9. The CDR3 DNA reads TGCGCCAGCAGCCTCACCGGGACAGGGGGGGATGAAGCTTTCTTT. Its protein is CASSLTGTGGDEAFF. Supplemented by reference TRBV5-1 and TRBJ1-1, the full variable domain reads KAGVTQTPRYLIKTRGQQVTLSCSPISGHRSVSWYQQTPGQGLQFLFEYFSETQRNKGNFPGRFSGRQFSNSRSEMNVSTLELGDSALYLCASSLTGTGGDEAFFGQGTRLTVV.